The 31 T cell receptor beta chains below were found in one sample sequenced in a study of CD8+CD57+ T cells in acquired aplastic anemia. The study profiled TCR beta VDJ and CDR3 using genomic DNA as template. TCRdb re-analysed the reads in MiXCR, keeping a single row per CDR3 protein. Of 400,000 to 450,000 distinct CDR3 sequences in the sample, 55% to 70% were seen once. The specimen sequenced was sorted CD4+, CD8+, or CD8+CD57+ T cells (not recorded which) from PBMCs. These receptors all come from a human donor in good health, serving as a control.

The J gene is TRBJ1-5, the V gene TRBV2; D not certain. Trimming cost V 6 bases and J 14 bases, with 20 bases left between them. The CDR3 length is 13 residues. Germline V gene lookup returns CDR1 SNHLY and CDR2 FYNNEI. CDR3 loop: CASSVLSNSYEHF. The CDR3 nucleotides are TGTGCCAGCAGCGTACTAAGCAATTCGTACGAGCATTTT.

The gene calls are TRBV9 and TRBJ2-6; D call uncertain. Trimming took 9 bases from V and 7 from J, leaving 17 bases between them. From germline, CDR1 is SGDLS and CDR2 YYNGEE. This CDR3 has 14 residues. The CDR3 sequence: CATRPYSAANVLTF. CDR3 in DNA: TGTGCCACCCGTCCCTACTCTGCAGCCAACGTCCTGACTTTC. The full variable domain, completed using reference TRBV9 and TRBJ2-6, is DSGVTQTPKHLITATGQRVTLRCSPRSGDLSVYWYQQSLDQGLQFLIQYYNGEERAKGNILERFSAQQFPDLHSELNLSSLELGDSALYFCATRPYSAANVLTFGAGSRLTVL.

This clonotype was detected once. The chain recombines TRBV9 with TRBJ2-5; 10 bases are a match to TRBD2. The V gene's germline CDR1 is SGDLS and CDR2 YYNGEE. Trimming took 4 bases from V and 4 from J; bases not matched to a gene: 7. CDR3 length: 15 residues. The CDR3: CASSPARTSGETQYF. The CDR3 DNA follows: TGTGCCAGCAGCCCCGCCCGGACTAGCGGAGAGACCCAGTACTTC.

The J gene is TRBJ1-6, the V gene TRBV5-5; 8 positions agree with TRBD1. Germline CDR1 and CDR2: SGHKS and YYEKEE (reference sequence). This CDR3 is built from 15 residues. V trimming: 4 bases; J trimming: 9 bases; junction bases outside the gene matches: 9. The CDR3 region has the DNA TGTGCCAGCAGCGGGGGACAGGTCTTGGGTTCACCCCTCCACTTT. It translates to CASSGGQVLGSPLHF. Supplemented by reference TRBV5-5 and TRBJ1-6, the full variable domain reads DAGVTQSPTHLIKTRGQQVTLRCSPISGHKSVSWYQQVLGQGPQFIFQYYEKEERGRGNFPDRFSARQFPNYSSELNVNALLLGDSALYLCASSGGQVLGSPLHFGNGTRLTVT.

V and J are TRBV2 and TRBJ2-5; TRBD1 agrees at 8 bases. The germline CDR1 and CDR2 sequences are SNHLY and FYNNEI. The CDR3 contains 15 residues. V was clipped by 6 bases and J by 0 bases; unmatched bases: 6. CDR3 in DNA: TGTGCCAGCAGCCGGCAGGGGGCATACCAAGAGACCCAGTACTTC. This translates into CASSRQGAYQETQYF.

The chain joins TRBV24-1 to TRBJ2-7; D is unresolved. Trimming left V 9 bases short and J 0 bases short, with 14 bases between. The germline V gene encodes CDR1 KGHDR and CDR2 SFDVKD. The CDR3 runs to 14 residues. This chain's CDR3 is CATLNYHHSYEQYF. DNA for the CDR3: TGTGCCACCTTGAACTACCACCACTCCTACGAGCAGTACTTC.

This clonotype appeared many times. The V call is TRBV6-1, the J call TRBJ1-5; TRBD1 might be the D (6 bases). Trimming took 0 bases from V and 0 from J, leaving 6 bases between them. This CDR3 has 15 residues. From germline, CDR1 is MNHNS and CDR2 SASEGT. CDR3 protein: CASSEAQGSNQPQHF. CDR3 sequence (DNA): TGTGCCAGCAGTGAAGCACAGGGTAGCAATCAGCCCCAGCATTTT.

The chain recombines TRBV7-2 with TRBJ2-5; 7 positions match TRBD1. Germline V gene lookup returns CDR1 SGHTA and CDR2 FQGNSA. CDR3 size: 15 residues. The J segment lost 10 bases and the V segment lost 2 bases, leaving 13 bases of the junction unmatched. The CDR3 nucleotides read TGTGCCAGCAGCTTATTGGGACAGCCCTGGAAAAACCAGTACTTC. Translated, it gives CASSLLGQPWKNQYF.

CDR3 in amino acids: CASSSGLAGSLSTDTQYF. The CDR3 DNA sequence: TGTGCCAGCAGCTCAGGACTAGCGGGGTCCCTTAGCACAGATACGCAGTATTTT. The gene calls are TRBV9 and TRBJ2-3; TRBD2 aligns across 12 bases. Germline values: CDR1 SGDLS, CDR2 YYNGEE. V trimming: 4 bases; J trimming: 0 bases; junction bases outside the gene matches: 9. This CDR3 region has 18 residues.

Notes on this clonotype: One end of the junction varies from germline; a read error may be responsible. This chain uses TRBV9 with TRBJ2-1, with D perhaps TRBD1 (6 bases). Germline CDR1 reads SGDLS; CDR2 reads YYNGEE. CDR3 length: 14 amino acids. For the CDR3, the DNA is TGTGCCACCAGCAGAGTGGGGGCCCACTACAATGAGTTCTTC. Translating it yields CATSRVGAHYNEFF.

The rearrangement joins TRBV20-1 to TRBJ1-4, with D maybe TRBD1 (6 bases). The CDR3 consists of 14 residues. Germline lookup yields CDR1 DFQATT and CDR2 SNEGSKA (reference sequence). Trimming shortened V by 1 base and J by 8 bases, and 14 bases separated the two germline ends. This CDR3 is CSARGGRGGEKLFF. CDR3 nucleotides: TGCAGTGCTAGAGGAGGCAGGGGAGGGGAAAAACTGTTTTTT.

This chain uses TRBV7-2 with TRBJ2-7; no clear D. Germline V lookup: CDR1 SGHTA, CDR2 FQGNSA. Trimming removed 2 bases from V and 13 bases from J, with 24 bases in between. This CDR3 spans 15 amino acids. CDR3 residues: CASSLHVNLWCEDYF. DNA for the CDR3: TGTGCCAGCAGCTTACACGTCAATCTGTGGTGCGAGGACTACTTC.

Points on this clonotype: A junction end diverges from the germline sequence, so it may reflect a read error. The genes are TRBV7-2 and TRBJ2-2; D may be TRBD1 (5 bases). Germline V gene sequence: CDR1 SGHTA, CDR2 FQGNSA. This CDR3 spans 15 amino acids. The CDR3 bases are TGCGCCAGCAGCCAGCAGGGCGGTATCACCGGGGAGCTGTTTTTT. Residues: CASSQQGGITGELFF.

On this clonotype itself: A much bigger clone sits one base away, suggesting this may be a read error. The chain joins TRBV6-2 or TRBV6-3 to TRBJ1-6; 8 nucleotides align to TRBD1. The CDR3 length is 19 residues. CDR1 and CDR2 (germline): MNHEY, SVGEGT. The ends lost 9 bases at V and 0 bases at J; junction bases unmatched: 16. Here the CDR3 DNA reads TGTGCCAGTAAAATTGACAGGGGTTCACCGAGCTCCTATAATTCACCCCTCCACTTT. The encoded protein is CASKIDRGSPSSYNSPLHF.

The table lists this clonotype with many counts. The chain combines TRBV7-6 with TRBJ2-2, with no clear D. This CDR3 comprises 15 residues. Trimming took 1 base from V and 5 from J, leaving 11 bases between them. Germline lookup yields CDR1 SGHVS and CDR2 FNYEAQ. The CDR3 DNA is TGTGCCAGCAGCTTAGGACCCTGGTCGACCGGGGAGCTGTTTTTT. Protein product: CASSLGPWSTGELFF.

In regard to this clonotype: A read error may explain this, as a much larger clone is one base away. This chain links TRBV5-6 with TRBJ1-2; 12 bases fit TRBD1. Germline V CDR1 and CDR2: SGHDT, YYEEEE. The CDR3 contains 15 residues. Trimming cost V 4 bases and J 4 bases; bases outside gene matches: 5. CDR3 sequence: CASSLGQGALYGYTF. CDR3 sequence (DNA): TGTGCCAGCAGCCTGGGACAGGGGGCCCTCTATGGCTACACCTTC.

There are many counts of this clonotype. The CDR3 DNA is TGTGCCAGCAGCTTCGCGTACCAAGAGACCCAGTACTTC. Translating it yields CASSFAYQETQYF. This chain joins TRBV7-8 and TRBJ2-5, with D hard to call. This CDR3 is 13 amino acids long. Trimming took off 3 bases at V and 0 bases at J, with 5 bases between the two ends. The germline V gene encodes CDR1 SGHVS and CDR2 FQNEAQ.

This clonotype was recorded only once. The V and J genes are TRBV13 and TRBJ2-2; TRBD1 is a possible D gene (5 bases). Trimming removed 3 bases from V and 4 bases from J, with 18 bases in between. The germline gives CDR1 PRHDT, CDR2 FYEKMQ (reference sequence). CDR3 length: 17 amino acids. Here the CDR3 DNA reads TGTGCCAGCAGCTTGCGACAGTTCTCGAAGGGCACCGGGGAGCTGTTTTTT. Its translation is CASSLRQFSKGTGELFF.

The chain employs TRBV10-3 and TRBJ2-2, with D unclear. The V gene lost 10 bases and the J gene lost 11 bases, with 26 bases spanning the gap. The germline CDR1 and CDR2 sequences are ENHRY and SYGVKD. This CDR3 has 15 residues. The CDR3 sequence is CASSQQDGITNELFF. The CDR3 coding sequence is TGTGCCAGCAGCCAGCAGGATGGTATCACCAATGAGCTGTTTTTT.

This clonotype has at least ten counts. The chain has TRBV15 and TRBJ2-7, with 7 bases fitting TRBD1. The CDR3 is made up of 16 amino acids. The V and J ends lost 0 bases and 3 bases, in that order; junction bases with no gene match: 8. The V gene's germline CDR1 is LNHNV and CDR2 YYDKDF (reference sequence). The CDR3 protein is CATSREKGRGYYEQYF. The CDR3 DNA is TGTGCCACCAGCAGAGAGAAGGGCAGGGGGTACTACGAGCAGTACTTC.

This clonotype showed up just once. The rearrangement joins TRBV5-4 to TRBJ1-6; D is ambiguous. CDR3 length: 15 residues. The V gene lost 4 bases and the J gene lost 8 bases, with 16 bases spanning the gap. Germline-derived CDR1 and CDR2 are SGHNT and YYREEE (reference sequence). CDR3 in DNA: TGTGCCAGCAGCACGCTAGCGGGCGGTGATTCACCCCTCCACTTT. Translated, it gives CASSTLAGGDSPLHF.

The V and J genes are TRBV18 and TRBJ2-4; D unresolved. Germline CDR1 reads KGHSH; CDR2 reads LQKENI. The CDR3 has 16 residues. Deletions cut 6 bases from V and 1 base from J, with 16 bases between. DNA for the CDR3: TGTGCCAGCTCGCCCTCGCGCGGATTGGCCAAAAACATTCAGTACTTC. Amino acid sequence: CASSPSRGLAKNIQYF.

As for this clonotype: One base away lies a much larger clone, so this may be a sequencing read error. In DNA form, the CDR3 reads TGTGCCAGCATTCCGCGGAACACTGAAGCTTTCTTT. This gives the protein CASIPRNTEAFF. The chain recombines TRBV6-1 with TRBJ1-1; no firm D call. V lost 7 bases to trimming and J lost 1 base, with 7 bases between them. Per germline, CDR1 MNHNS and CDR2 SASEGT. The CDR3 extends over 12 amino acids.

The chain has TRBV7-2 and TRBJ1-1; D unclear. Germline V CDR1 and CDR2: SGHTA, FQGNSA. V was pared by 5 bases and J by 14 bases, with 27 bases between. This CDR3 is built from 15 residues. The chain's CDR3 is CASSRPGGQNTQAFF. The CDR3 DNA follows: TGTGCCAGCAGCCGCCCCGGAGGGCAGAACACCCAGGCCTTCTTT.

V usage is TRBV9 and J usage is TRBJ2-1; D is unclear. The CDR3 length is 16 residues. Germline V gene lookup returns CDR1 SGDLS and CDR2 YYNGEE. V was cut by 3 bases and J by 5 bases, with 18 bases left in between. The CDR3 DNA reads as TGTGCCAGCAGCGCCGAGCTCAGAGGACGGAACAATGAGCAGTTCTTC. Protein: CASSAELRGRNNEQFF. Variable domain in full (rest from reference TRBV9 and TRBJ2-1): DSGVTQTPKHLITATGQRVTLRCSPRSGDLSVYWYQQSLDQGLQFLIQYYNGEERAKGNILERFSAQQFPDLHSELNLSSLELGDSALYFCASSAELRGRNNEQFFGPGTRLTVL.

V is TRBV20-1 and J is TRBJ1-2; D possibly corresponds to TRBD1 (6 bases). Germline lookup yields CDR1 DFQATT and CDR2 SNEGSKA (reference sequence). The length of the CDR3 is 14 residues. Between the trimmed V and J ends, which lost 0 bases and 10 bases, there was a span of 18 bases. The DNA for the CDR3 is TGCAGTGCTAGAGATCGGGGGCAGGTCGACGACTACACCTTC. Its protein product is CSARDRGQVDDYTF.

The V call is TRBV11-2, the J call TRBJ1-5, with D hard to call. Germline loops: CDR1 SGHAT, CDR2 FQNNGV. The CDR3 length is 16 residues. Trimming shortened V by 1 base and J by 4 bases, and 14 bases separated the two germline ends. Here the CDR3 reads CASSLGRAEGNQPQHF. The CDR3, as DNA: TGTGCCAGCAGCTTAGGGAGGGCGGAAGGGAATCAGCCCCAGCATTTT. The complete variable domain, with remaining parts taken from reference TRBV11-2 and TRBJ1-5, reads EAGVAQSPRYKIIEKRQSVAFWCNPISGHATLYWYQQILGQGPKLLIQFQNNGVVDDSQLPKDRFSAERLKGVDSTLKIQPAKLEDSAVYLCASSLGRAEGNQPQHFGDGTRLSIL.

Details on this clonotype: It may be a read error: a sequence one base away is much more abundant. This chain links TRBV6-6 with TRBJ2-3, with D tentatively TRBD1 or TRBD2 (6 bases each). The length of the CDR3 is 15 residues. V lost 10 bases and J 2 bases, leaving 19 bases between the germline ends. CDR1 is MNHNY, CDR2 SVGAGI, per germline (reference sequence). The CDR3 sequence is CATEEGGPTTDTQYF. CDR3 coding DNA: TGTGCCACAGAGGAGGGGGGTCCGACCACAGATACGCAGTATTTT.

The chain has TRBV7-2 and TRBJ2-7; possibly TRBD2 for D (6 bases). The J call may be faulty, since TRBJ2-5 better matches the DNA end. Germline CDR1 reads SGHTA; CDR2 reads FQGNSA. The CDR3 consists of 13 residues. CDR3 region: CASSPGTLKTQYF. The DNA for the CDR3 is TGTGCCAGCAGCCCCGGGACTCTCAAGACCCAGTACTTC.

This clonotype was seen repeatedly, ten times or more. CDR3 in DNA: TGTGCCAGCAGCCAAGATTGGGTGGCGGGGGGTATCACAGATACGCAGTATTTT. This translates into CASSQDWVAGGITDTQYF. This chain joins TRBV4-2 and TRBJ2-3; 8 bases agree with TRBD2. This CDR3 is 18 amino acids long. Germline CDR1 reads LGHNA; CDR2 reads YNFKEQ. Losses at the gene ends were 0 bases for V and 2 bases for J; bases not matched to a gene: 10.

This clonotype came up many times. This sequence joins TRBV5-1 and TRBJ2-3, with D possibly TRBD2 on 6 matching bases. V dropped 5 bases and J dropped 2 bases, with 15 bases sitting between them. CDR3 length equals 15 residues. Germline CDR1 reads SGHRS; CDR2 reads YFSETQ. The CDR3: CASSSGLANTDTQYF. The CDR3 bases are TGCGCCAGCAGTTCGGGACTGGCGAACACAGATACGCAGTATTTT.